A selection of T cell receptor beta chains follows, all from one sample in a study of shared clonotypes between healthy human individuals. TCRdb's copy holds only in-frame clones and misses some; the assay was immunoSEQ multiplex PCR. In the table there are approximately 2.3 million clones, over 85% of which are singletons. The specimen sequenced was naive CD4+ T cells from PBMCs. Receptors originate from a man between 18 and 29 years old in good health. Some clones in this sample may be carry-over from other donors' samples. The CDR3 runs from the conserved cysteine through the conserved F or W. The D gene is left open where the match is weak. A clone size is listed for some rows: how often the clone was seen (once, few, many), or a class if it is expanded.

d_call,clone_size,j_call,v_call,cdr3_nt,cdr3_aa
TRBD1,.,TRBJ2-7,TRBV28,TGTGCCAGCAGTTTTGACAGGGGAGGAAGCGAGCAGTACTTC,CASSFDRGGSEQYF
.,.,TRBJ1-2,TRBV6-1,TGTGCCAGCATTCGAACAGGGATCAACTATGGCTACACCTTC,CASIRTGINYGYTF
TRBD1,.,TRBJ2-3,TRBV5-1,TGCGCCAGCAGCTTGGACAGGGGGCCAGATACGCAGTATTTT,CASSLDRGPDTQYF
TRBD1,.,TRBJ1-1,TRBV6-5,TGTGCCAGCAGACAAGGGGGCGCGGGCACTGAAGCTTTCTTT,CASRQGGAGTEAFF
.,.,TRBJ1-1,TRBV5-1,TGCGCCAGCTACATTACGAGAGGGAACACTGAAGCTTTCTTT,CASYITRGNTEAFF
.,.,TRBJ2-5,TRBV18,TGTGCCAGCTCATCCGGGACACCAGACCAAGAGACCCAGTACTTC,CASSSGTPDQETQYF
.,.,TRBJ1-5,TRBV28,TGTGCCAGCAGTTTAACCTCGATGGGAGGCCAGCATTTT,CASSLTSMGGQHF
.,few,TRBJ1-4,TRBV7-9,TGTGCCAGCAGCCCCTCCCCAGACAATGAAAAACTGTTTTTT,CASSPSPDNEKLFF
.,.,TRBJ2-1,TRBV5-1,TGCGCCAGCAGCATAAAGGGAGGTGAGCAGTTCTTC,CASSIKGGEQFF
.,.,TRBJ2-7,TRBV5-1,TGCGCCAGCAGCTTGGATTCAGGGTATCCCTACGAGCAGTACTTC,CASSLDSGYPYEQYF
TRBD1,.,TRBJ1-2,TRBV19,TGTGCCAGTAGTCCCCGACAGGGTCTCGTATATGGCTACACCTTC,CASSPRQGLVYGYTF
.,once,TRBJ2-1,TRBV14,TGTGCCAGCAGCGATTTCGCGGGATGGTACAATGAGCAGTTCTTC,CASSDFAGWYNEQFF
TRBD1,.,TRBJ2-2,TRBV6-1,TGTGCCAGCACTCGGACAGGGGGCTCTCGGTGGGAGCTGTTTTTT,CASTRTGGSRWELFF
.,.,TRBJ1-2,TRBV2,TGTGCCAGCAGCTTCACCGGGCATCAAGTCGGCTACACCTTC,CASSFTGHQVGYTF
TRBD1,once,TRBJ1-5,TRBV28,TGTGCCAGCAGCACGACAGGGATTGGCAATCAGCCCCAGCATTTT,CASSTTGIGNQPQHF
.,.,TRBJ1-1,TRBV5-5,TGTGCCAGCAGCTTGTGGACGCGCACTGAAGCTTTCTTT,CASSLWTRTEAFF
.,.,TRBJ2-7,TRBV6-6,TGTGCCAGCAGTTACTCTTCGGCCACATCGTACGAGCAGTACTTC,CASSYSSATSYEQYF
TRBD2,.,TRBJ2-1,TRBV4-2,TGTGCCAGCAGCCAAAGGGGGACTAGCGGGATGGGTAATGAGCAGTTCTTC,CASSQRGTSGMGNEQFF
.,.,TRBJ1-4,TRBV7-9,TGTGCCAGCAGCTTAAGGTTTCCGGGATTAGGGGAAAAACTGTTTTTT,CASSLRFPGLGEKLFF
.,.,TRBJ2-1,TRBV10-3,TGTGCCATCACTTCTGGGCTAGTGGAAGGTGAGCAGTTCTTC,CAITSGLVEGEQFF
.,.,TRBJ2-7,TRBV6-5,TGTGCCAGCAGTTACAGGAGCTCCTACGAGCAGTACTTC,CASSYRSSYEQYF
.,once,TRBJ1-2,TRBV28,TGTGCCAGCCTGACAGGCCGTAAGACTTATGGCTACACCTTC,CASLTGRKTYGYTF
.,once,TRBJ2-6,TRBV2,TGTGCCAGCAGTGAAGCGCAGACTGGGGCCAACGTCCTGACTTTC,CASSEAQTGANVLTF
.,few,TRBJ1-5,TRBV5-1,TGCGCCAGCAGTGAGGGGCCACTCAATCAGCCCCAGCATTTT,CASSEGPLNQPQHF
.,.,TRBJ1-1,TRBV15,TGTGCCACCAGCAGAGATTTGTTTACTGAAGCTTTCTTT,CATSRDLFTEAFF
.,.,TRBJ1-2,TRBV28,TGTGCCAGCAGCGGGGGATCGATCTATGGCTACACCTTC,CASSGGSIYGYTF